Shown below are 18 T cell receptor beta chains from a single sample sequenced in a study of blood T cells in healthy people across ages (dated by TCRdb to about 2015). Library preparation was by 5' RACE. The sequencing machine was an Illumina HiSeq 2500. The second PCR ran for about 6 to 11 cycles and used a J-beta primer mix along with a sample-barcoded 5' primer. TCRdb took the public reads, trimmed them with fastp at Q25, ran MiXCR for clone calling and kept in-frame beta chains. CDR3 protein duplicates are merged, each entry listing the most common genes and DNA. Counted in this sample were about 1,500,000 distinct CDR3 sequences; approximately 28% of them appeared once. The top ten hold less than 9.5% of the sample. Sequences were obtained from blood. The origin of the receptors is a woman aged 25 to 39 in good health.

The gene calls are TRBV30 and TRBJ2-7; 9 bases map to TRBD2. Judging by the DNA end, TRBJ2-5 fits better; the J call may be wrong. The CDR3 totals 18 residues. Germline V lookup: CDR1 GTSNPN, CDR2 SVGIG (reference sequence). Here the CDR3 DNA reads TGTGCCTGGAGTGTCTGGCCTTTTAGCGGGAGTGACACAGAGACCCAGTACTTC. Translated, it gives CAWSVWPFSGSDTETQYF.

The chain joins TRBV9 to TRBJ2-5; 7 nucleotides align to TRBD2. The CDR3 extends over 17 amino acids. Germline V gene lookup returns CDR1 SGDLS and CDR2 YYNGEE. V lost 0 bases and J lost 0; bases outside the gene matches: 8. DNA for the CDR3: TGTGCCAGCAGCGTAGGGGCGGCGGGAGATAACCAAGAGACCCAGTACTTC. Encoded protein: CASSVGAAGDNQETQYF.

A word on this clonotype: This may come from a read error, since a much larger clone is one base off. The chain recombines TRBV7-2 with TRBJ1-2; D may be TRBD1 (5 bases). This CDR3 is 14 amino acids long. Per the germline V gene, CDR1 is SGHTA and CDR2 is FQGNSA. The V and J ends lost 4 bases and 3 bases respectively, with 12 bases between them. CDR3 sequence reads: CASSSTAQDYGYTF. DNA for the CDR3: TGTGCCAGCAGCTCAACGGCACAGGACTATGGCTACACCTTC.

The chain combines TRBV9 with TRBJ2-1; D might be TRBD2 (5 bases). The CDR3 extends over 16 amino acids. Trimming cost V 1 base and J 3 bases, with 14 bases left between them. Germline-derived CDR1 and CDR2 are SGDLS and YYNGEE. CDR3 sequence (DNA): TGTGCCAGCAGCGTAAGGCGGGTAATCTTCTACAATGAGCAGTTCTTC. Amino acids: CASSVRRVIFYNEQFF.

Regarding this clonotype: An end of the junction does not agree with germline; a read error may underlie this. The chain employs TRBV6-1 and TRBJ2-1; 10 bases align to TRBD2. Germline assignment: CDR1 MNHNS and CDR2 SASEGT. The CDR3 contains 14 residues. This chain's CDR3 is CASGTSVRAQEQVF. The CDR3 bases are TGTGCTAGCGGGACTAGCGTGAGGGCACAGGAGCAGGTCTTC.

This chain connects TRBV4-1 to TRBJ2-1, with D possibly matching TRBD1 (6 bases). CDR1 and CDR2 from the germline V gene are MGHRA and YSYEKL. Trimming left V 1 base short and J 7 bases short, with 20 bases between. The CDR3 runs 17 residues. CDR3 nucleotides: TGCGCCAGCAGCCAAGGTGGGGGTCTGAGGGGGTCGAATGAGCAGTTCTTC. Translated: CASSQGGGLRGSNEQFF.

On this clonotype itself: Germline and junction disagree at one end, which may indicate a read error. The V and J genes are TRBV10-3 and TRBJ1-4; D possibly corresponds to TRBD1 (6 bases). This CDR3 contains 12 residues. Per germline, CDR1 ENHRY and CDR2 SYGVKD. CDR3 DNA sequence: TGTACCATCAGGAGGGGGGATGAAAAACTGTTTTTT. This translates into CTIRRGDEKLFF.

This clonotype was detected many times. The chain employs TRBV20-1 and TRBJ2-7; weak D call: TRBD2 (6 bases). Per germline, CDR1 DFQATT and CDR2 SNEGSKA (reference sequence). This CDR3 comprises 14 residues. V lost 4 bases and J 1 base, leaving 14 bases between the germline ends. CDR3 region: CSAKTGTASYEQYF. CDR3 in DNA: TGCAGTGCTAAAACCGGGACTGCGTCCTACGAGCAGTACTTC.

In its sample, this clonotype was seen a few times. This chain links TRBV19 with TRBJ1-2, with D possibly being TRBD1 (5 bases). V was trimmed by 3 bases and J by 6 bases, leaving 14 bases between them. Germline CDR1 LNHDA, CDR2 SQIVND (reference sequence). This CDR3 has 14 residues. CDR3 in amino acids: CASSIPSRAHGYTF. CDR3 DNA: TGTGCCAGTAGTATCCCGAGCAGGGCCCATGGCTACACCTTC.

V is TRBV9 and J is TRBJ1-1; 8 positions agree with TRBD1. Germline CDR1 reads SGDLS; CDR2 reads YYNGEE. V lost 3 bases, J lost 1 base, and 8 bases stayed unmatched. The CDR3 runs 16 residues. CDR3 amino acids: CASSAPTGAENTEAFF. The CDR3 bases are TGTGCCAGCAGCGCACCGACAGGGGCTGAGAACACTGAAGCTTTCTTT.

To note about this clonotype: At one of its ends the junction is not consistent with the germline gene, which may arise from a read error. The chain combines TRBV12-3 or TRBV12-4 with TRBJ1-1; unclear D gene. The CDR3 runs to 15 residues. In DNA, the CDR3 is TGTGCCAGCAGCGATCTGGGAGGAGGAAACACTGAAGTTTTCTTT. Amino acid sequence: CASSDLGGGNTEVFF.

CDR3 sequence (DNA): TGCGCCAGCAGCTGGGGGACTAGCGGGGGTAGAGCGCAAGAGACCCAGTACTTC. Its translation: CASSWGTSGGRAQETQYF. The genes are TRBV5-1 and TRBJ2-5, with 14 bases matching TRBD2. Per germline, CDR1 SGHRS and CDR2 YFSETQ. CDR3 length: 18 residues. V lost 3 bases to trimming and J lost 2 bases; unmatched junction nucleotides: 9. Full variable domain (outside the CDR3, taken from reference TRBV5-1 and TRBJ2-5): KAGVTQTPRYLIKTRGQQVTLSCSPISGHRSVSWYQQTPGQGLQFLFEYFSETQRNKGNFPGRFSGRQFSNSRSEMNVSTLELGDSALYLCASSWGTSGGRAQETQYFGPGTRLLVL.

This clonotype was recorded a few times. The chain joins TRBV27 to TRBJ2-3; no clear D gene. CDR3 length: 15 amino acids. V was shortened by 5 bases and J by 2 bases, with 14 bases between the two germline ends. Germline V gene sequence: CDR1 MNHEY, CDR2 SMNVEV (reference sequence). CDR3: CASSQDTTATDTQYF. Written as DNA, the CDR3 is TGTGCCAGCAGTCAAGACACCACCGCCACAGATACGCAGTATTTT.

V is TRBV28 and J is TRBJ2-1; 8 bases match TRBD2. This CDR3 comprises 14 residues. V was pared by 6 bases and J by 10 bases, with 11 bases of the junction left unmatched. Germline CDR1 MDHEN, CDR2 SYDVKM. The CDR3 coding sequence is TGTGCCAGCAGCAGATCGGGGGGGCAGCGGGAGCAGTTCTTC. It translates to CASSRSGGQREQFF.

This clonotype was detected a few times. CDR3 residues: CASSGDRGRGYTF. The CDR3, as DNA: TGTGCCAGCAGTGGGGACAGGGGGCGCGGCTACACCTTC. V and J are TRBV2 and TRBJ1-2; 12 bases are shared with TRBD1. Germline loops: CDR1 SNHLY, CDR2 FYNNEI. V dropped 4 bases and J dropped 8; count of bases not matched to a gene: 2. The CDR3 has 13 residues.

This clonotype came up a few times. The genes are TRBV6-2 or TRBV6-3 and TRBJ2-6; tentatively, D is TRBD1 or TRBD2 (5 bases each). The V end lost 0 bases, the J end lost 3 bases, and 9 bases lay between the germline ends. The CDR3 runs 16 residues. Germline V CDR1 and CDR2: MNHEY, SVGEGT. Written as DNA, the CDR3 is TGTGCCAGCAGTTACTCGAAGAGGGGTGGGGCCAACGTCCTGACTTTC. Its translation: CASSYSKRGGANVLTF.

This chain links TRBV20-1 with TRBJ2-4; D perhaps matches TRBD2 (6 bases). The J call may be incorrect, as the DNA end agrees better with TRBJ2-7. Germline lookup yields CDR1 DFQATT and CDR2 SNEGSKA (reference sequence). There are 12 residues in the CDR3. The CDR3 bases are TGCAGTGCTAAGGAGGGCGGGAACGAGCAGTACTTC. Amino acid sequence: CSAKEGGNEQYF.

The rearrangement joins TRBV5-6 to TRBJ2-2; possible D gene TRBD2, 7 bases. Trimming took 2 bases from V and 6 from J, leaving 14 bases between them. Germline lookup yields CDR1 SGHDT and CDR2 YYEEEE. The CDR3 runs to 15 residues. The CDR3 loop is CASSFWGGASGELFF. DNA for the CDR3: TGTGCCAGCAGCTTTTGGGGGGGCGCCTCCGGGGAGCTGTTTTTT.